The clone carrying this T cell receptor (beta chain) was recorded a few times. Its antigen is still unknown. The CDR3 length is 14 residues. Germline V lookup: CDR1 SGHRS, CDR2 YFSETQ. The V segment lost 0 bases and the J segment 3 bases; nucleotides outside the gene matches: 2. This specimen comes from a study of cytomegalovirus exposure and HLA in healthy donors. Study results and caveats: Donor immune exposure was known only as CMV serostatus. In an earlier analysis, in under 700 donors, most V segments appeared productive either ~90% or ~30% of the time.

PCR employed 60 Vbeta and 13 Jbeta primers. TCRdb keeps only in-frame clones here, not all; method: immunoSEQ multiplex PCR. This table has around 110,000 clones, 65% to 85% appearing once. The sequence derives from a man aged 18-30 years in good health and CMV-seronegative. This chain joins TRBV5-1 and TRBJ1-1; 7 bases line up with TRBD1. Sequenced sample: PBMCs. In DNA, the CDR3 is TGCGCCAGCAGCTTGGAGGGGGCGGACACTGAAGCTTTCTTT. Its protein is CASSLEGADTEAFF.